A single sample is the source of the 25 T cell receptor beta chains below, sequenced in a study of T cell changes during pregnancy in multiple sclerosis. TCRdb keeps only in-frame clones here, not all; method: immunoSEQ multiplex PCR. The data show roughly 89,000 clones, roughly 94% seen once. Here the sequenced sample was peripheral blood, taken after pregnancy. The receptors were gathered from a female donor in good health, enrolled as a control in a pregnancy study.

CDR3 amino acids: CASSFSGLGNEQFF. The CDR3 nucleotides are TGTGCCAGCAGCTTTAGCGGGCTGGGCAATGAGCAGTTCTTC. The chain carries TRBV7-9 and TRBJ2-1, with 7 bases that match TRBD2. V lost 3 bases, J lost 6 bases, and 5 bases stayed unmatched. CDR1 and CDR2 (germline): SEHNR, FQNEAQ (reference sequence). The CDR3 length is 14 residues.

CDR3 sequence reads: CAWASPGEAFF. Here the CDR3 DNA reads TGTGCCTGGGCCTCACCGGGAGAAGCTTTCTTT. The chain recombines TRBV30 with TRBJ1-1; unclear D gene. V lost 5 bases to trimming and J lost 8 bases, with 12 bases between them. The CDR3 has 11 residues. CDR1 GTSNPN and CDR2 SVGIG come from the germline V gene (reference sequence).

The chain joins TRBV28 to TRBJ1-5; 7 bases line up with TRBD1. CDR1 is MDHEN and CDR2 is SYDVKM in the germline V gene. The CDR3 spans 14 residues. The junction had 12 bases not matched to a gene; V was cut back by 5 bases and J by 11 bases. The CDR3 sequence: CASSPGTALVAQHF. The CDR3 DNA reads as TGTGCCAGCAGTCCCGGGACAGCCCTCGTGGCCCAGCATTTT.

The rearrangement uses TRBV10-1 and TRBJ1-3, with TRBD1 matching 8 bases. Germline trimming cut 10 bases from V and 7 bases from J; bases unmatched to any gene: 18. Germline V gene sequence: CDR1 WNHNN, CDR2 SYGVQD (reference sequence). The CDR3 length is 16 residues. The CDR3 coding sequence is TGCGCCACACACCGCCGTAAGGACAGGGAAGGGAACACCATATATTTT. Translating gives CATHRRKDREGNTIYF.

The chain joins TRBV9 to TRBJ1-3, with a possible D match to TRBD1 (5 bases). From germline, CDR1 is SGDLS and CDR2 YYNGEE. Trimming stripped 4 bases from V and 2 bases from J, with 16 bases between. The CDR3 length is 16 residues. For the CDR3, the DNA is TGTGCCAGCAGCATGCAAACAGGCACTGCTGGAAACACCATATATTTT. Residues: CASSMQTGTAGNTIYF.

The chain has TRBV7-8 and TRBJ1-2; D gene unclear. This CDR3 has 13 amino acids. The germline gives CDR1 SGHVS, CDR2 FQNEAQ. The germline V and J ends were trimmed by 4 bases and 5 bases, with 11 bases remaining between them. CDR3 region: CASSSKHMYGYTF. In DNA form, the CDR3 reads TGTGCCAGCAGCTCCAAACACATGTATGGCTACACCTTC.

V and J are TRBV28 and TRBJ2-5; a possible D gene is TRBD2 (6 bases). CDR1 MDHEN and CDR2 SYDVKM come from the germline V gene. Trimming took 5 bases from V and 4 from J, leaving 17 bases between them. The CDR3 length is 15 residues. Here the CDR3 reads CASSTAGLGGETQYF. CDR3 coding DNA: TGTGCCAGCAGTACTGCGGGATTAGGTGGAGAGACCCAGTACTTC.

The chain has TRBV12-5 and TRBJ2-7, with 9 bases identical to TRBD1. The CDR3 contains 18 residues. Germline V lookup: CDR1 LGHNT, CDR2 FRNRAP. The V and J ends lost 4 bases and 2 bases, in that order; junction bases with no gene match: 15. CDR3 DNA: TGTGCTAGTGGTTCCCTTCTTACCGGGACAGGGTGGACCTACGAGCAGTACTTC. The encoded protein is CASGSLLTGTGWTYEQYF.

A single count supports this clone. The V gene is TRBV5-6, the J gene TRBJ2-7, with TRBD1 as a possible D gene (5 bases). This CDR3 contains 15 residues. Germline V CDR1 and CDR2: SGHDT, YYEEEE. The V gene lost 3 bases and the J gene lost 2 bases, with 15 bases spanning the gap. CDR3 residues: CASSSTDSSPYEQYF. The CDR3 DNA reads TGTGCCAGCAGCTCCACCGACAGTAGTCCCTACGAGCAGTACTTC.

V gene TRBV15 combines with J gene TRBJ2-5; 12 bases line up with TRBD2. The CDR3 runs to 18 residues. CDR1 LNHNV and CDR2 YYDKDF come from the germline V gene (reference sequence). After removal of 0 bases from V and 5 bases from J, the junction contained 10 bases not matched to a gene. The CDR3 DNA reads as TGTGCCACCAGCAGAGAGGTGACTAGCGGGAGACGGGGGGAGACCCAGTACTTC. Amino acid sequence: CATSREVTSGRRGETQYF.

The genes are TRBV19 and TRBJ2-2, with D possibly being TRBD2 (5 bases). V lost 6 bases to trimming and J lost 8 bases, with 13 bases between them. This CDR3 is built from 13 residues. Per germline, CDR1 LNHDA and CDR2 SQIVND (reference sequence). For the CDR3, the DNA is TGTGCCAGTAGCCTCTCCTCGGGAGGGGAGCTGTTTTTT. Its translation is CASSLSSGGELFF.

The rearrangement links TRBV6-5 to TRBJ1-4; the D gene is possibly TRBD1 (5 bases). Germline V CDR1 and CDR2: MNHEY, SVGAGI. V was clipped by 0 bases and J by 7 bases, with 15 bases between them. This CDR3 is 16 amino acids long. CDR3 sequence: CASSYSRPGNGEKLFF. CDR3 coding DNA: TGTGCCAGCAGTTACTCGCGGCCAGGGAACGGTGAAAAACTGTTTTTT.

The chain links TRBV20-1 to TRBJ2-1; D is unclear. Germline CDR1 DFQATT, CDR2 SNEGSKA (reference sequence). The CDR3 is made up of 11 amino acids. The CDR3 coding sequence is TGCAGCTTCCGCGGCAACGATGAGCAGTTCTTC. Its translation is CSFRGNDEQFF.

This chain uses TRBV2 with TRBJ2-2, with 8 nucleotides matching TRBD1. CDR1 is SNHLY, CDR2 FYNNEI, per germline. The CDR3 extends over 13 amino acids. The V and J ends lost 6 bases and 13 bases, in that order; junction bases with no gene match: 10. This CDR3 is CASRPDRVAGLFF. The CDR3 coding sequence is TGTGCCAGCAGACCGGACAGGGTGGCCGGGCTGTTTTTT.

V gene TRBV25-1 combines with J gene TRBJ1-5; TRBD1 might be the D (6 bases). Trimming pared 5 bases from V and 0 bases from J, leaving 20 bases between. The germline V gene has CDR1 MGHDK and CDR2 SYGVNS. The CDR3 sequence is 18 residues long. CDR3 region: CASSTPPVGHASNQPQHF. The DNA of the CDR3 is TGTGCCAGCAGTACCCCTCCCGTGGGACACGCTAGCAATCAGCCCCAGCATTTT.

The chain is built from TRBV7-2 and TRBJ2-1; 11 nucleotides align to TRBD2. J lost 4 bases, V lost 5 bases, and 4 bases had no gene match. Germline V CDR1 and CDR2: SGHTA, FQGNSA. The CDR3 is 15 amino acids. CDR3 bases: TGTGCCAGCAGCCAGACTAGCGGGATTTACAATGAGCAGTTCTTC. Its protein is CASSQTSGIYNEQFF.

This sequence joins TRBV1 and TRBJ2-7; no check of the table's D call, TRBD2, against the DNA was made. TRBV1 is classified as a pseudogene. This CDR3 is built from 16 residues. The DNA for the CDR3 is TGCACCAGCAGCCAACGCGGGACCTCACCCTGGTACGAGCAGTACTTC. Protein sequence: CTSSQRGTSPWYEQYF.

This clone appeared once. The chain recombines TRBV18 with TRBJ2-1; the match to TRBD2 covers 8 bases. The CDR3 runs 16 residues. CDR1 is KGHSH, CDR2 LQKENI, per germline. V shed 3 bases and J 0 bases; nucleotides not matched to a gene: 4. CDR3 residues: CASSPPGTSSYNEQFF. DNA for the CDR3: TGTGCCAGCTCACCTCCCGGGACTAGCTCCTACAATGAGCAGTTCTTC. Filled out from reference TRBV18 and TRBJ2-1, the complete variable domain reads NAGVMQNPRHLVRRRGQEARLRCSPMKGHSHVYWYRQLPEEGLKFMVYLQKENIIDESGMPKERFSAEFPKEGPSILRIQQVVRGDSAAYFCASSPPGTSSYNEQFFGPGTRLTVL.

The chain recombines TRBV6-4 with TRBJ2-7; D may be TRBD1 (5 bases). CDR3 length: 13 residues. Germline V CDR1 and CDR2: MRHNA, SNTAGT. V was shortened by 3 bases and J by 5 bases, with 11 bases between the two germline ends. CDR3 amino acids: CASSDQGSHEQYF. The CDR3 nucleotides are TGTGCCAGCAGTGATCAGGGTAGCCACGAGCAGTACTTC.

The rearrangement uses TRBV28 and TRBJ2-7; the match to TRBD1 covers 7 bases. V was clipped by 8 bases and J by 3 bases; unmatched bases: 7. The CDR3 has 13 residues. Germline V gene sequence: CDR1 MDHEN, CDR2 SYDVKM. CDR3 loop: CASGTVPVYEQYF. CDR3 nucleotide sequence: TGTGCCAGCGGGACAGTCCCCGTCTACGAGCAGTACTTC.

DNA for the CDR3: TGCGCCAGCAGCCACGGGGGGGGATACGAGCAGTACTTC. This gives the protein CASSHGGGYEQYF. This sequence joins TRBV5-1 and TRBJ2-7; 8 bases are shared with TRBD2. Germline V gene data show CDR1 as SGHRS and CDR2 as YFSETQ. J gave up 4 bases and V 4 bases, and 4 bases lay outside the gene matches. This CDR3 spans 13 amino acids. Supplemented by reference TRBV5-1 and TRBJ2-7, the full variable domain reads KAGVTQTPRYLIKTRGQQVTLSCSPISGHRSVSWYQQTPGQGLQFLFEYFSETQRNKGNFPGRFSGRQFSNSRSEMNVSTLELGDSALYLCASSHGGGYEQYFGPGTRLTVT.

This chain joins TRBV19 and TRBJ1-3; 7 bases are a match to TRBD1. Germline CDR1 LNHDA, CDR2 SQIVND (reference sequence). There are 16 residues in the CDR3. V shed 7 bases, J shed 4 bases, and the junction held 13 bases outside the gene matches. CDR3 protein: CASKGLTGDRGNTIYF. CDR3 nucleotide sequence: TGTGCCAGTAAGGGACTCACCGGGGACAGAGGAAACACCATATATTTT.

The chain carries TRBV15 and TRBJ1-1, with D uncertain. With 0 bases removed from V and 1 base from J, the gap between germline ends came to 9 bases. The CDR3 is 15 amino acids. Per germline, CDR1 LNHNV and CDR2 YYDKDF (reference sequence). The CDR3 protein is CATSRERAANTEAFF. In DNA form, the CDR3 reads TGTGCCACCAGCAGAGAGAGGGCTGCGAACACTGAAGCTTTCTTT.

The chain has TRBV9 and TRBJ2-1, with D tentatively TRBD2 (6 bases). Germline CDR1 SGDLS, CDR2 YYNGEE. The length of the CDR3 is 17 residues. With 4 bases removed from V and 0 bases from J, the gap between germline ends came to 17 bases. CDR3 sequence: CASSPTARRASYNEQFF. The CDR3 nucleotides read TGTGCCAGCAGCCCTACGGCGCGGAGGGCCTCCTACAATGAGCAGTTCTTC.

The CDR3 DNA reads as TGTGCCAGCAGAGAACCGGGACAAGTCGCGAACATTCAGTACTTC. Translating gives CASREPGQVANIQYF. The J gene is TRBJ2-4, the V gene TRBV6-1; weak D call: TRBD1 (6 bases). Trimming removed 6 bases at V and 7 bases at J, with 19 bases between. This CDR3 contains 15 residues. Germline V gene lookup returns CDR1 MNHNS and CDR2 SASEGT.